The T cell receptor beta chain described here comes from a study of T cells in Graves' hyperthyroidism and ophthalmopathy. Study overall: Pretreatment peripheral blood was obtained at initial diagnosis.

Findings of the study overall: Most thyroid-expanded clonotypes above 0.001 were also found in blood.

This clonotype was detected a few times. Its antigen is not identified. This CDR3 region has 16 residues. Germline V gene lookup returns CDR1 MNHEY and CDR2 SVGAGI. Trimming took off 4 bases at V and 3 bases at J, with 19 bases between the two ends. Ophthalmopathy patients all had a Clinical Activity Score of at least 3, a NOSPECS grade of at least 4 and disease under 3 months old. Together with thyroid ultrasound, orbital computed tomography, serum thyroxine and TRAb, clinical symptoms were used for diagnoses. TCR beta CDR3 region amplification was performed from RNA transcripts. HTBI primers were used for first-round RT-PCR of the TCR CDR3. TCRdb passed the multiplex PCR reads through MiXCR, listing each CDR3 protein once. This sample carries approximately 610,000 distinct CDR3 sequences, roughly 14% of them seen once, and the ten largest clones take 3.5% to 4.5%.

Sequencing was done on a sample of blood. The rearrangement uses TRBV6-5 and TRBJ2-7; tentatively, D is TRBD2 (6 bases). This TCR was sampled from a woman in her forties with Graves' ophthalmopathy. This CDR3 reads CASSWRDQPAGYEQYF. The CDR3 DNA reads TGTGCCAGCAGTTGGCGGGACCAGCCCGCGGGCTACGAGCAGTACTTC.